The clone carrying this TCR beta chain has just a few counts. As yet, its antigen is unknown. The CDR3 sequence is 15 residues long. Per the germline V gene, CDR1 is SQVTM and CDR2 is ANQGSEA. The V segment lost 7 bases and the J segment 0 bases; nucleotides outside the gene matches: 9. The data derive from a study of identical twins. Overall study findings and caveats: While abundant cord blood beta clonotypes carried fewer insertions, memory repertoires showed no such pattern. In drawing conclusions, the study used cross-sectional statistical analysis and did not follow the same donors.

The cDNA had a unique molecular identifier and a template-switch universal primer site. Using its own MiXCR run on the 5' RACE reads, TCRdb lists one record per CDR3 protein. The profile shows some 240,000 distinct CDR3 sequences, roughly a tenth of them singletons. The sequence was collected from a man over 45 in good health. V is TRBV29-1 and J is TRBJ2-1, with 7 positions matching TRBD1. Specimen: memory T cells sorted from blood. CDR3 DNA sequence: TGCAGCGCCGGGGACAGAACCACCTCCTACAATGAGCAGTTCTTC. It specifies CSAGDRTTSYNEQFF.